The rows below give T cell receptor beta chains drawn from one sample of a study of neoadjuvant anti-PD-1 for oral cavity cancer. Generated by immunoSEQ multiplex PCR, the TCRdb table keeps only in-frame clones and is missing some. The data show more than 13,000 clones, roughly 74% seen once. Source: PBMCs, taken after nivolumab (anti-PD-1) treatment. The receptor source for this set is a person aged 40 to 85 with oral cavity squamous cell carcinoma. CDR3s include the opening cysteine and the closing phenylalanine or tryptophan. D genes are given only for firm matches. Clone size, where shown, is once, few, many, or a class for clones that have expanded.

v_call: TRBV13
d_call: NA
clone_size: NA
j_call: TRBJ2-1
cdr3_aa: CASSLGASYNEQFF
cdr3_nt: TGTGCCAGCAGCTTAGGGGCCTCCTACAATGAGCAGTTCTTC

v_call: TRBV18
d_call: TRBD1
clone_size: NA
j_call: TRBJ2-3
cdr3_aa: CASQNTGGSTDTQYF
cdr3_nt: TGTGCCAGCCAGAATACAGGGGGCAGCACAGATACGCAGTATTTT

v_call: TRBV14
d_call: NA
clone_size: NA
j_call: TRBJ2-7
cdr3_aa: CASSHRVPYEQYF
cdr3_nt: TGTGCCAGCAGCCATCGGGTCCCCTACGAGCAGTACTTC

v_call: TRBV30
d_call: NA
clone_size: NA
j_call: TRBJ1-4
cdr3_aa: CAWSWAGEKLFF
cdr3_nt: TGTGCCTGGAGTTGGGCAGGGGAGAAGCTGTTTTTT

v_call: TRBV10-1
d_call: TRBD2
clone_size: NA
j_call: TRBJ2-2
cdr3_aa: CASSEGVAGGPRAGELFF
cdr3_nt: TGCGCCAGCAGTGAGGGGGTAGCGGGAGGGCCTAGAGCCGGGGAGCTGTTTTTT

v_call: TRBV19
d_call: NA
clone_size: NA
j_call: TRBJ1-5
cdr3_aa: CASTLMGRDQPQHF
cdr3_nt: TGTGCCAGTACCCTAATGGGGAGGGATCAGCCCCAGCATTTT

v_call: TRBV30
d_call: NA
clone_size: few
j_call: TRBJ1-2
cdr3_aa: CAWSTFRGQGGNYGYTF
cdr3_nt: TGTGCCTGGAGTACCTTTCGAGGTCAGGGCGGTAACTATGGCTACACCTTC

v_call: TRBV30
d_call: NA
clone_size: NA
j_call: TRBJ2-5
cdr3_aa: CAWKGGEETQYF
cdr3_nt: TGTGCCTGGAAGGGGGGTGAAGAGACCCAGTACTTC

v_call: TRBV2
d_call: TRBD1
clone_size: once
j_call: TRBJ2-7
cdr3_aa: CATTRTGSSYEQYF
cdr3_nt: TGTGCCACAACTAGGACAGGGAGCTCCTACGAGCAGTACTTC

v_call: TRBV2
d_call: TRBD1
clone_size: NA
j_call: TRBJ1-5
cdr3_aa: CASSSDRGRLQPQHF
cdr3_nt: TGTGCCAGCAGTTCTGACAGGGGGCGCCTTCAGCCCCAGCATTTT

v_call: TRBV29-1
d_call: NA
clone_size: NA
j_call: TRBJ1-1
cdr3_aa: CSGGYGRDTEAFF
cdr3_nt: TGCAGCGGGGGGTACGGGCGCGACACTGAAGCTTTCTTT

v_call: TRBV10-3
d_call: NA
clone_size: NA
j_call: TRBJ2-6
cdr3_aa: CAIRKSLRSGANVLTF
cdr3_nt: TGTGCCATCAGGAAGTCCCTACGCTCTGGGGCCAACGTCCTGACTTTC

v_call: TRBV27
d_call: TRBD1
clone_size: few
j_call: TRBJ1-2
cdr3_aa: CASSLGQGAGYTF
cdr3_nt: TGTGCCAGCAGTTTAGGACAGGGGGCTGGCTACACCTTC

v_call: TRBV27
d_call: TRBD2
clone_size: NA
j_call: TRBJ2-7
cdr3_aa: CASRRQGLADASYEQYF
cdr3_nt: TGTGCCAGCAGGAGACAGGGACTAGCGGATGCCTCCTACGAGCAGTACTTC

v_call: TRBV18
d_call: NA
clone_size: few
j_call: TRBJ1-5
cdr3_aa: CASSLGSDQPQHF
cdr3_nt: TGTGCCAGCTCACTGGGGTCGGATCAGCCCCAGCATTTT

v_call: TRBV2
d_call: TRBD2
clone_size: NA
j_call: TRBJ2-1
cdr3_aa: CASSDRKQSRGSFPPDEQFF
cdr3_nt: TGTGCCAGCAGTGACAGGAAACAGTCGCGGGGGTCCTTTCCCCCCGATGAGCAGTTCTTC

v_call: TRBV6-6
d_call: NA
clone_size: NA
j_call: TRBJ1-5
cdr3_aa: CASRRTGRNQPQHF
cdr3_nt: TGTGCCAGCAGGCGAACAGGTCGCAATCAGCCCCAGCATTTT

v_call: TRBV9
d_call: NA
clone_size: NA
j_call: TRBJ2-7
cdr3_aa: CASSVDVGAYEQYF
cdr3_nt: TGTGCCAGCAGCGTAGACGTGGGGGCGTACGAGCAGTACTTC

v_call: TRBV5-1
d_call: NA
clone_size: NA
j_call: TRBJ2-1
cdr3_aa: CASRRSSLTYNEQFF
cdr3_nt: TGCGCCAGCCGACGAAGCTCCCTCACCTACAATGAGCAGTTCTTC

v_call: TRBV2
d_call: NA
clone_size: NA
j_call: TRBJ1-1
cdr3_aa: CASGRGLGTEAFF
cdr3_nt: TGTGCCAGTGGGAGGGGGTTGGGCACTGAAGCTTTCTTT

v_call: TRBV7-9
d_call: NA
clone_size: NA
j_call: TRBJ2-1
cdr3_aa: CASRTGAGEQFF
cdr3_nt: TGTGCCAGCAGGACGGGGGCGGGTGAGCAGTTCTTC

v_call: TRBV6-5
d_call: TRBD1
clone_size: NA
j_call: TRBJ2-7
cdr3_aa: CASSYGQGLYEQYF
cdr3_nt: TGTGCCAGCAGTTACGGACAGGGGCTCTACGAGCAGTACTTC

v_call: TRBV7-8
d_call: NA
clone_size: NA
j_call: TRBJ1-2
cdr3_aa: CASSLGQGYGYTF
cdr3_nt: TGTGCCAGCAGCTTAGGTCAGGGCTATGGCTACACCTTC

v_call: TRBV30
d_call: TRBD2
clone_size: NA
j_call: TRBJ2-5
cdr3_aa: CAWSKGWGSGESQETQYF
cdr3_nt: TGTGCCTGGAGTAAGGGATGGGGTAGCGGGGAGTCCCAAGAGACCCAGTACTTC

v_call: TRBV7-8
d_call: NA
clone_size: NA
j_call: TRBJ2-3
cdr3_aa: CASISTSPGLPTDTQYF
cdr3_nt: TGTGCCAGCATCTCCACCTCTCCGGGGCTACCCACAGATACGCAGTATTTT

v_call: TRBV5-4
d_call: TRBD1
clone_size: NA
j_call: TRBJ1-2
cdr3_aa: CASSFGTGGAYGYTF
cdr3_nt: TGTGCCAGCAGCTTTGGCACAGGGGGCGCGTATGGCTACACCTTC

v_call: TRBV6-1
d_call: NA
clone_size: NA
j_call: TRBJ2-2
cdr3_aa: CASGGTYDTGELFF
cdr3_nt: TGTGCCAGCGGGGGGACATACGACACCGGGGAGCTGTTTTTT

v_call: TRBV5-1
d_call: NA
clone_size: NA
j_call: TRBJ1-4
cdr3_aa: CASSLAGQPNEKLFF
cdr3_nt: TGCGCCAGCAGCTTGGCTGGCCAGCCGAATGAAAAACTGTTTTTT

v_call: TRBV6-1
d_call: NA
clone_size: NA
j_call: TRBJ2-7
cdr3_aa: CASSGFRLYEQYF
cdr3_nt: TGTGCCAGCAGCGGCTTCCGTCTCTACGAGCAGTACTTC

v_call: TRBV28
d_call: TRBD1
clone_size: NA
j_call: TRBJ2-7
cdr3_aa: CASSPGTGLSKSSYEQYF
cdr3_nt: TGTGCCAGCAGTCCCGGGACAGGGCTCAGCAAGAGCTCCTACGAGCAGTACTTC

v_call: TRBV28
d_call: NA
clone_size: few
j_call: TRBJ1-1
cdr3_aa: CASRTTSNTEAFF
cdr3_nt: TGTGCCAGCAGGACAACTTCGAACACTGAAGCTTTCTTT

v_call: TRBV5-1
d_call: TRBD1
clone_size: once
j_call: TRBJ1-2
cdr3_aa: CASSSEEGDRGYYGYTF
cdr3_nt: TGCGCCAGCAGCTCCGAAGAAGGGGACAGGGGATATTATGGCTACACCTTC

v_call: TRBV4-1
d_call: NA
clone_size: NA
j_call: TRBJ2-3
cdr3_aa: CASSQAGHKIDTQYF
cdr3_nt: TGCGCCAGCAGCCAAGCGGGACATAAGATAGATACGCAGTATTTT

v_call: TRBV19
d_call: NA
clone_size: NA
j_call: TRBJ1-4
cdr3_aa: CASSRTVSTNEKLFF
cdr3_nt: TGTGCCAGTAGTCGGACGGTGTCAACTAATGAAAAACTGTTTTTT

v_call: TRBV5-1
d_call: NA
clone_size: few
j_call: TRBJ2-5
cdr3_aa: CASSLQSFPETQYF
cdr3_nt: TGCGCCAGCAGCTTGCAGAGCTTTCCAGAGACCCAGTACTTC

v_call: TRBV7-8
d_call: TRBD2
clone_size: NA
j_call: TRBJ2-1
cdr3_aa: CASNGGLASYSYNEQFF
cdr3_nt: TGTGCCAGCAACGGCGGACTAGCGTCGTACTCCTACAATGAGCAGTTCTTC

v_call: TRBV9
d_call: TRBD1
clone_size: few
j_call: TRBJ1-2
cdr3_aa: CASSVEPGQVRGYTF
cdr3_nt: TGTGCCAGCAGCGTAGAGCCGGGACAGGTGCGGGGCTACACCTTC

v_call: TRBV4-2
d_call: NA
clone_size: few
j_call: TRBJ1-4
cdr3_aa: CASSQDPGDVEKLFF
cdr3_nt: TGTGCCAGCAGCCAAGACCCAGGGGATGTTGAAAAACTGTTTTTT

v_call: TRBV4-1
d_call: NA
clone_size: few
j_call: TRBJ1-2
cdr3_aa: CASSQEVREGIYGYTF
cdr3_nt: TGCGCCAGCAGCCAAGAAGTCAGAGAGGGGATCTATGGCTACACCTTC

v_call: TRBV7-9
d_call: TRBD1
clone_size: NA
j_call: TRBJ2-1
cdr3_aa: CASPDRYNEQFF
cdr3_nt: TGTGCCAGCCCGGACAGGTACAATGAGCAGTTCTTC

v_call: TRBV12-5
d_call: TRBD2
clone_size: NA
j_call: TRBJ2-2
cdr3_aa: CASGTTSANTGELFF
cdr3_nt: TGTGCTAGTGGTACGACTAGCGCGAACACCGGGGAGCTGTTTTTT

v_call: TRBV7-2
d_call: TRBD2
clone_size: NA
j_call: TRBJ2-7
cdr3_aa: CASSLRTGGREAYEQYF
cdr3_nt: TGTGCCAGCAGCTTACGAACCGGCGGGCGGGAGGCCTACGAGCAGTACTTC

v_call: TRBV6-5
d_call: TRBD1
clone_size: few
j_call: TRBJ1-1
cdr3_aa: CASSYFSTGDTEAFF
cdr3_nt: TGTGCCAGCAGTTACTTCAGTACAGGGGACACTGAAGCTTTCTTT

v_call: TRBV6-1
d_call: TRBD1
clone_size: NA
j_call: TRBJ1-4
cdr3_aa: CASINRGREKLFF
cdr3_nt: TGTGCCAGCATTAACAGGGGGCGAGAAAAACTGTTTTTT

v_call: TRBV2
d_call: NA
clone_size: NA
j_call: TRBJ1-1
cdr3_aa: CASSEGGTEAFF
cdr3_nt: TGTGCCAGCAGTGAAGGGGGGACTGAAGCTTTCTTT

v_call: TRBV7-6
d_call: NA
clone_size: NA
j_call: TRBJ2-5
cdr3_aa: CASSLLNRAKTQYF
cdr3_nt: TGTGCCAGCAGCTTACTAAACAGGGCGAAGACCCAGTACTTC

v_call: TRBV7-8
d_call: NA
clone_size: NA
j_call: TRBJ2-7
cdr3_aa: CASSFRPYEQYF
cdr3_nt: TGTGCCAGCAGCTTTCGACCCTACGAGCAGTACTTC

v_call: TRBV7-9
d_call: NA
clone_size: NA
j_call: TRBJ2-7
cdr3_aa: CASSHLGGYEQYF
cdr3_nt: TGTGCCAGCAGCCATCTAGGAGGCTACGAGCAGTACTTC

v_call: TRBV5-1
d_call: NA
clone_size: NA
j_call: TRBJ1-6
cdr3_aa: CASSLTGENSPLHF
cdr3_nt: TGCGCCAGCAGCTTGACAGGAGAGAATTCACCCCTCCACTTT

v_call: TRBV10-3
d_call: NA
clone_size: NA
j_call: TRBJ1-4
cdr3_aa: CAISTSGGTTNEKLFF
cdr3_nt: TGTGCCATCAGTACCTCCGGCGGAACAACTAATGAAAAACTGTTTTTT

v_call: TRBV28
d_call: TRBD1
clone_size: few
j_call: TRBJ1-2
cdr3_aa: CASSSGQGRGYTF
cdr3_nt: TGTGCCAGCAGTTCTGGACAGGGTCGTGGCTACACCTTC